This T cell receptor beta chain was captured by sequencing in a study of spatial heterogeneity in lung cancer. About the research overall: The average appearance count of each unique TCR and UMI combination in raw reads was more than eight.

One entry per CDR3 protein results from TCRdb running MiXCR on the 5' RACE reads. The sample contains under 100,000 distinct CDR3 sequences, roughly 10% of which appear only once. This sample's time point: sample taken at primary tumor resection. Without sorting, whole RNA was sequenced from tumor, nontumor lung or frozen PBMC. The cohort: roughly 72 early-stage, untreated non-small cell lung cancer patients. The CDR3 is 13 residues long. The ends lost 3 bases at V and 7 bases at J; junction bases unmatched: 4. The V call is TRBV12-3 or TRBV12-4, the J call TRBJ1-2; 8 bases line up with TRBD1. This receptor was taken from a male donor with early-stage non-small cell lung cancer. Source: PBMCs, taken at surgery. The CDR3 DNA reads TGTGCCAGCAGTTTCCCGGACAGGGCTGGCTACACCTTC. Protein: CASSFPDRAGYTF.